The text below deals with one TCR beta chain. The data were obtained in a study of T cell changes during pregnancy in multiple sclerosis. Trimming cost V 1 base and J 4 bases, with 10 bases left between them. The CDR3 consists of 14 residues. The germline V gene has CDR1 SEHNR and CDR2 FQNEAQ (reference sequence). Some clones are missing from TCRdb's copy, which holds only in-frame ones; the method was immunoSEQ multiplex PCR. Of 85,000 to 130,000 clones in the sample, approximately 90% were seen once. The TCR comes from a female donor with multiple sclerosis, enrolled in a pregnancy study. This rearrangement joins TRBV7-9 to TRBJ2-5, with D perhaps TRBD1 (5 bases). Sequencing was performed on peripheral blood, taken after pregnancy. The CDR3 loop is CASSLVDNLETQYF. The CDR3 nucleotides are TGTGCCAGCAGCTTAGTGGACAATTTAGAGACCCAGTACTTC.